This T cell receptor (beta chain) is drawn from a study of response to subunit inactivated influenza vaccine. Overall study findings and caveats: Authors suggested seasonal influenza vaccinations each recruit few new T cells.

Regarding this clonotype: The antigen remains undetermined.

Via MiXCR, TCRdb re-called the RT-PCR reads, giving one row per CDR3 protein. The profile shows 500,000 to 750,000 distinct CDR3 sequences, roughly 15% of them singletons. V lost 2 bases, J lost 6 bases, and 12 bases lay in between. The CDR3 is 14 residues long. Germline V CDR1 and CDR2: SEHNR, FQNEAQ (reference sequence). Sequences were derived from PBMCs from blood, sampled 11 to 12 days after vaccination. The source of this sequence is a man aged 45-65 years who received an inactivated influenza vaccine. The rearrangement joins TRBV7-9 to TRBJ2-3; D gene unclear. CDR3 protein: CASSLFYPVDTQYF. The CDR3 region has the DNA TGTGCCAGCAGCTTATTTTATCCGGTTGATACGCAGTATTTT.